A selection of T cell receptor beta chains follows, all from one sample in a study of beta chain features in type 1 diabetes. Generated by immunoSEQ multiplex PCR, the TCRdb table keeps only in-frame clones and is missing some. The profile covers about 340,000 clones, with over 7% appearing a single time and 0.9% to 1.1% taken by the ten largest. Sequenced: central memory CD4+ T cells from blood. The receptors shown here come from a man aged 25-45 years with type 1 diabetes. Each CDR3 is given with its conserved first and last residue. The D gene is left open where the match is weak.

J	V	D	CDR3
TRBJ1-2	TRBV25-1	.	CASSGGRDANYGYTF
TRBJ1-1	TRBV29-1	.	CSVTVVGDGEAFF
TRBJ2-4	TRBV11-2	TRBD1	CASSFRTGKNIQYF
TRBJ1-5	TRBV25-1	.	CASSESGSGNQPQHF
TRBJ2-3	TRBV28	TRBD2	CASSPGSGGADTQYF
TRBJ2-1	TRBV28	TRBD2	CASNPGLANEQFF
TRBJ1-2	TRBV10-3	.	CAISSLSHGGGYTF
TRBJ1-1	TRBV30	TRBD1	CAWNQRQGLMNTEAFF
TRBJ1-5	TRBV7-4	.	CASSLFGGPQHF
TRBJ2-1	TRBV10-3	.	CAISELLSSLSEQFF
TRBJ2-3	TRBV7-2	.	CASSLRVPDTQYF
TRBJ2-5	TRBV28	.	CASGLLRETQYF
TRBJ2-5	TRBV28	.	CASTQAGGAGETQYF
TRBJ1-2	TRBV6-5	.	CASSMVGLLNYGYTF
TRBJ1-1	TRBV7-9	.	CASSLGDGLNTEAFF
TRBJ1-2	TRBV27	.	CASSWDGDYGYTF
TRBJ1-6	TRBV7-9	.	CASSLAGESPLHF
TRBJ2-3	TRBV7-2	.	CASSLALADTQYF
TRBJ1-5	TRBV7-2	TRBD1	CASSQRTGDPNQPQHF
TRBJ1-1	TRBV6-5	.	CASSYSYRETEAFF
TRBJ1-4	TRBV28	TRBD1	CASSAGQGAPVSKKLFF
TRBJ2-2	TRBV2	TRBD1	CASSSGGANTGELFF
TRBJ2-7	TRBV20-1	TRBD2	CSAAGGYEQYF
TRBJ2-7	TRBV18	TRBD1	CASSPGTGSFLGEQYF
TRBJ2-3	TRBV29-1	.	CSVEERKLLTQYF